This entry lists 2 T cell receptor beta chains sequenced from one sample in a study of molecular identifiers for immune sequencing clone quantification. TCRdb recomputed calls from the PCR reads with MiXCR, one row per CDR3 protein. The sample lists just under 65,000 distinct CDR3 sequences, around a sixth occurring once. The material sequenced was naive CD8+ T cells from blood, with Jurkat cell RNA spiked in. Subset noted: FACS-sorted CD8+CD4-CCR7+CD45RA+ naive T cells. The receptors were gathered from a human donor in good health. Some libraries in this study had Jurkat cell RNA spiked in.

This clonotype has just a few counts. This chain joins TRBV2 and TRBJ2-5, with D possibly matching TRBD2 (6 bases). Germline V gives CDR1 SNHLY, CDR2 FYNNEI. The V end was cut by 10 bases, the J end by 3 bases, with 15 bases between. The CDR3 consists of 13 residues. This CDR3 reads CAIYLGGEETQYF. The CDR3, as DNA: TGTGCCATATACCTCGGGGGAGAAGAGACCCAGTACTTC. The full variable domain, completed using reference TRBV2 and TRBJ2-5, is EPEVTQTPSHQVTQMGQEVILRCVPISNHLYFYWYRQILGQKVEFLVSFYNNEISEKSEIFDDQFSVERPDGSNFTLKIRSTKLEDSAMYFCAIYLGGEETQYFGPGTRLLVL.

This clonotype was counted at least ten times. The V gene is TRBV28, the J gene TRBJ2-7, with 9 bases aligning to TRBD2. The junction had 10 bases not matched to a gene; V was cut back by 8 bases and J by 2 bases. The CDR3 is 15 amino acids. Germline-derived CDR1 and CDR2 are MDHEN and SYDVKM. CDR3 sequence reads: CASHSPGLATYEQYF. The CDR3 coding sequence is TGTGCCAGCCACTCCCCGGGACTAGCAACCTACGAGCAGTACTTC.